The clone carrying this T cell receptor beta chain came up once. V was trimmed by 7 bases and J by 0 bases, leaving 13 bases between them. This CDR3 has 15 amino acids. Germline lookup yields CDR1 MNHEY and CDR2 SMNVEV (reference sequence). Repertoires were generated with immunoSEQ multiplex PCR, while TCRdb's copy carries only in-frame clones and drops some. The data hold 20,000 to 25,000 clones, with roughly 91% observed a single time. This sample is part of a study of blood T cell dynamics during melanoma immunotherapy. The time point here: pre-treatment baseline. At 12 weeks after first infusion, RECIST 1.1 defined response for most patients. Patients had no prior systemic cancer treatment, immunosuppressants or other active cancers.

J is TRBJ2-1 and V is TRBV27; D uncertain. The receptor comes from a human donor with melanoma. Sequences were derived from blood, sampled from a patient treated with checkpoint blockade. CDR3: CASKFRASSYNEQFF. CDR3 bases: TGTGCCAGCAAGTTCCGGGCGAGCTCCTACAATGAGCAGTTCTTC.